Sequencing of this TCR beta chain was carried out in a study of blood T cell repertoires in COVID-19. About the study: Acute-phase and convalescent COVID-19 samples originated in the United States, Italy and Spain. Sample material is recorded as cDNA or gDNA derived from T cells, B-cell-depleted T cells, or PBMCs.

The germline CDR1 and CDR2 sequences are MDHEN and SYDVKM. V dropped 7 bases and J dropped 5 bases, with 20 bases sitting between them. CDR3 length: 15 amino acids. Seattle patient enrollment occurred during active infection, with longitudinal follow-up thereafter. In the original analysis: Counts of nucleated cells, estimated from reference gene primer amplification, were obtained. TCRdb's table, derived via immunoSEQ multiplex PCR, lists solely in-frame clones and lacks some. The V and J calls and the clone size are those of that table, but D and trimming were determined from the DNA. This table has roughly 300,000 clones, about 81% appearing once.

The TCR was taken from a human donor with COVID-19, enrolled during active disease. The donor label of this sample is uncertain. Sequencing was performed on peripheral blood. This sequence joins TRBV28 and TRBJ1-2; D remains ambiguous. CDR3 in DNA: TGTGCCAGCACTTTGGCCCTACGGGGAAAATATGGCTACACCTTC. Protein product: CASTLALRGKYGYTF.